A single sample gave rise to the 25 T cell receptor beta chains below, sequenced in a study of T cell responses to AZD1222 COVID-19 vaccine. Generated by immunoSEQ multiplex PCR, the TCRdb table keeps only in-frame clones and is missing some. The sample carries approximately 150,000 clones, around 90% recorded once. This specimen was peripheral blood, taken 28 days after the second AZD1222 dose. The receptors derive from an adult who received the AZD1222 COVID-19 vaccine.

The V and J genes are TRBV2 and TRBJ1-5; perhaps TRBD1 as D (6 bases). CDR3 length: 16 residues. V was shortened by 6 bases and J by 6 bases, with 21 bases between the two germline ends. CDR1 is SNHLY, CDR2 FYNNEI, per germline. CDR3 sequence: CASRFDRSAGSQPQHF. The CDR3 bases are TGTGCCAGCAGGTTTGACAGGTCCGCTGGTAGTCAGCCCCAGCATTTT.

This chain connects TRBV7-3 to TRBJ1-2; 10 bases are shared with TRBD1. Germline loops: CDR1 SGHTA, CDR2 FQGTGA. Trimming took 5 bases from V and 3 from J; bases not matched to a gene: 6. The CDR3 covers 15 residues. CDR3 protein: CASSPGTGEYYGYTF. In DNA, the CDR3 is TGTGCCAGCAGCCCTGGGACAGGGGAATACTATGGCTACACCTTC.

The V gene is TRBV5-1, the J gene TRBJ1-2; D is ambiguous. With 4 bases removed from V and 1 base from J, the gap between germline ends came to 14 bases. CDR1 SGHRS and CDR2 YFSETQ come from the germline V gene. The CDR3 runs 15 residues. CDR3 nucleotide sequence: TGCGCCAGCAGCACCGGTACCGGATTTAACTATGGCTACACCTTC. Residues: CASSTGTGFNYGYTF.

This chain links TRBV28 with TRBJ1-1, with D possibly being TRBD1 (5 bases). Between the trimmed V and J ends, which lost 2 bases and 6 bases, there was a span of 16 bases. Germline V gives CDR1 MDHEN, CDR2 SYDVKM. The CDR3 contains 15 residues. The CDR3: CASSLSVGGAPEAFF. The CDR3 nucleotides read TGTGCCAGCAGTTTAAGTGTAGGTGGGGCCCCTGAAGCTTTCTTT.

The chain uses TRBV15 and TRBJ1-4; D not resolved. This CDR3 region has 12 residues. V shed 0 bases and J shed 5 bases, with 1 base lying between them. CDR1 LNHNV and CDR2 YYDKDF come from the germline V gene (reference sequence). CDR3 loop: CATSRENEKLFF. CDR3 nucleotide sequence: TGTGCCACCAGCAGAGAAAATGAAAAACTGTTTTTT.

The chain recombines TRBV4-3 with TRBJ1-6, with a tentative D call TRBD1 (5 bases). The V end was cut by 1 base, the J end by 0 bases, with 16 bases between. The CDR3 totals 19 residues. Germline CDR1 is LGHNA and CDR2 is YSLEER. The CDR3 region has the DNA TGCGCCAGCAGCCAAGTCCCCGGGGGAGGGAGCTCCTATAATTCACCCCTCCACTTT. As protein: CASSQVPGGGSSYNSPLHF.

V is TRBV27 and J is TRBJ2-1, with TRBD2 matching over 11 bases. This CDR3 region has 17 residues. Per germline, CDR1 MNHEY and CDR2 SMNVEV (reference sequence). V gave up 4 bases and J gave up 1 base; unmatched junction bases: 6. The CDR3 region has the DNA TGTGCCAGCAGTTACAAACGACTAGCGGGATCCTACAATGAGCAGTTCTTC. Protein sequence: CASSYKRLAGSYNEQFF.

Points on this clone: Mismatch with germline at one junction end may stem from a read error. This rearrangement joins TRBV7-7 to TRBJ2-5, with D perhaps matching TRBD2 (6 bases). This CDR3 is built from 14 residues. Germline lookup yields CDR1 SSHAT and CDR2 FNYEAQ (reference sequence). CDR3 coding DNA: TGTGCTAGCAGCGATAGCGGCGGAGTGGGGACCCAGTACTTC. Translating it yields CASSDSGGVGTQYF.

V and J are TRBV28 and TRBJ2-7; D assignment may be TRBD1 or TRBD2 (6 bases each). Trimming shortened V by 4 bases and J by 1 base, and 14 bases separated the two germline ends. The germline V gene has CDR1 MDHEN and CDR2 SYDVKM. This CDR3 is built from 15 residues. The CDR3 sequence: CASSWARGRSYEQYF. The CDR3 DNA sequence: TGTGCCAGCAGTTGGGCCCGGGGGCGTTCCTACGAGCAGTACTTC.

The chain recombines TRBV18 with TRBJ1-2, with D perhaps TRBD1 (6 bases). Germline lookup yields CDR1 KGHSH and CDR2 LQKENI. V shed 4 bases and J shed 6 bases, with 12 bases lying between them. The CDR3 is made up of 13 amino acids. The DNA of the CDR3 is TGTGCCAGCTCACGGGGGGCGCAGGATGGCTACACCTTC. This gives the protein CASSRGAQDGYTF. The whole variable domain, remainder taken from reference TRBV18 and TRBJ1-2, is NAGVMQNPRHLVRRRGQEARLRCSPMKGHSHVYWYRQLPEEGLKFMVYLQKENIIDESGMPKERFSAEFPKEGPSILRIQQVVRGDSAAYFCASSRGAQDGYTFGSGTRLTVV.

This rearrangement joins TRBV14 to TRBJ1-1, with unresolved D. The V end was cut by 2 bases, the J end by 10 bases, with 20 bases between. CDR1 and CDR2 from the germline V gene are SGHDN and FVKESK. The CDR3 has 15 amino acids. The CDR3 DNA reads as TGTGCCAGCAGCCAAATGGGCCTTTGGGTTAAGGGAGCTTTCTTT. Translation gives CASSQMGLWVKGAFF.

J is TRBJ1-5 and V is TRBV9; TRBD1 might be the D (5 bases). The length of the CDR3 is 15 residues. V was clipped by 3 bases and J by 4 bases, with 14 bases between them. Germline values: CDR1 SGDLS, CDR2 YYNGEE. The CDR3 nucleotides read TGTGCCAGCAGCGCAGGAGGACACGGGAATCAGCCCCAGCATTTT. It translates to CASSAGGHGNQPQHF. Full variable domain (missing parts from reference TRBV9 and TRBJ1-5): DSGVTQTPKHLITATGQRVTLRCSPRSGDLSVYWYQQSLDQGLQFLIQYYNGEERAKGNILERFSAQQFPDLHSELNLSSLELGDSALYFCASSAGGHGNQPQHFGDGTRLSIL.

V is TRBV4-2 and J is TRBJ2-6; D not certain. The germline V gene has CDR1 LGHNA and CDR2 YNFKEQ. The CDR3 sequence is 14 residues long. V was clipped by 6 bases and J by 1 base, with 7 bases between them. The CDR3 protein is CASSQRSGANVLTF. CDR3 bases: TGTGCCAGCAGTCAAAGGTCTGGGGCCAACGTCCTGACTTTC.

CDR3 sequence (DNA): TGTGCCAGCAGCTTAGCGTTTACAGGAAAACTGTTTTTT. It specifies CASSLAFTGKLFF. The chain uses TRBV7-8 and TRBJ1-4, with D perhaps matching TRBD1 (5 bases). Germline assignment: CDR1 SGHVS and CDR2 FQNEAQ. The CDR3 is 13 residues long. The ends were cut back, 0 bases at V and 10 bases at J, with 9 bases in the middle.

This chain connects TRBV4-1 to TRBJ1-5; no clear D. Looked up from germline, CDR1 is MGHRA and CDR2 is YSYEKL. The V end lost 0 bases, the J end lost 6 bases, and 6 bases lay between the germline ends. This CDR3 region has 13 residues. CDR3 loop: CASSQDDTQPQHF. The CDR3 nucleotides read TGCGCCAGCAGCCAAGATGACACTCAGCCCCAGCATTTT.

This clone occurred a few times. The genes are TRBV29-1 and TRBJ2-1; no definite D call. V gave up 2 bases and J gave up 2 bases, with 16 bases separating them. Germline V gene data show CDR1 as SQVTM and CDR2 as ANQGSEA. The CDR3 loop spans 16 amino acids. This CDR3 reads CSVESGLAAAYNEQFF. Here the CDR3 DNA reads TGCAGCGTTGAATCAGGTTTAGCAGCCGCCTACAATGAGCAGTTCTTC.

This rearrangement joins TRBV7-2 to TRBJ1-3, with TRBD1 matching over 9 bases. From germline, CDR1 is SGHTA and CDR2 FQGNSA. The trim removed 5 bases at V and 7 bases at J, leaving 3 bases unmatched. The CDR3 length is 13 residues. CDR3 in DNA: TGTGCCAGCAGCCCCGGACAGGGGAACACCATATATTTT. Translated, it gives CASSPGQGNTIYF.

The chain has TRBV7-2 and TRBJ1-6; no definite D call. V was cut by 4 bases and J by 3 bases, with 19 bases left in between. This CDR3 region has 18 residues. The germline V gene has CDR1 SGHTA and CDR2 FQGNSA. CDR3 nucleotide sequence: TGTGCCAGCAGCTCGTCCGGAACCCTATCCGTCTATAATTCACCCCTCCACTTT. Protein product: CASSSSGTLSVYNSPLHF.

CDR3 nucleotide sequence: TGCAGTGCTAGTAGGACAGGTAGCGTCTACAATGAGCAGTTCTTC. This translates into CSASRTGSVYNEQFF. The V gene is TRBV20-1, the J gene TRBJ2-1; 7 bases are a match to TRBD1. Germline V gene lookup returns CDR1 DFQATT and CDR2 SNEGSKA (reference sequence). The CDR3 loop spans 15 amino acids. Trimming took 3 bases from V and 3 from J; bases not matched to a gene: 8.

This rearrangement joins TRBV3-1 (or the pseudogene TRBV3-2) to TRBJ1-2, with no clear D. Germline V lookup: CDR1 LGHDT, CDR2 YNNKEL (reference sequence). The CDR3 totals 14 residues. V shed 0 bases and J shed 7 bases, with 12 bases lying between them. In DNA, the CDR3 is TGTGCCAGCAGCCAAGACCCCAGGTTGTTTGGCTACACCTTC. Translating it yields CASSQDPRLFGYTF.

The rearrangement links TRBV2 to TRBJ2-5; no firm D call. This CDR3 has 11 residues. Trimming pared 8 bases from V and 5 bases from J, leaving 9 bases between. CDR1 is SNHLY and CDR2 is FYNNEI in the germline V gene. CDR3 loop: CASAIWETQYF. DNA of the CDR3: TGTGCCAGCGCAATTTGGGAGACCCAGTACTTC.

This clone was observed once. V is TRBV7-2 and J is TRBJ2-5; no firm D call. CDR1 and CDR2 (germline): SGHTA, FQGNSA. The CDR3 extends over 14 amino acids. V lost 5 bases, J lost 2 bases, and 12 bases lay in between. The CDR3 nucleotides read TGTGCCAGCAGCGGGCCATTGGGGCAAGAGACCCAGTACTTC. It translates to CASSGPLGQETQYF.

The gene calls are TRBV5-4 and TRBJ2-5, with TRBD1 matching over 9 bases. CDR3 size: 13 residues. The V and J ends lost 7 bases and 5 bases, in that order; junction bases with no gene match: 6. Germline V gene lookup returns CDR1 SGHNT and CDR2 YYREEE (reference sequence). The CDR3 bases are TGTGCCAGCCGCCGGACAGGGGTGGAGACCCAGTACTTC. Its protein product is CASRRTGVETQYF.

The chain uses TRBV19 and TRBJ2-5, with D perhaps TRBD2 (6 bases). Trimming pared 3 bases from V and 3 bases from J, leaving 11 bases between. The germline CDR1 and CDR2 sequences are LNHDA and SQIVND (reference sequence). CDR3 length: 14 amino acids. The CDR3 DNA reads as TGTGCCAGTAGTATCCGGGAGAGAGAAGAGACCCAGTACTTC. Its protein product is CASSIREREETQYF.

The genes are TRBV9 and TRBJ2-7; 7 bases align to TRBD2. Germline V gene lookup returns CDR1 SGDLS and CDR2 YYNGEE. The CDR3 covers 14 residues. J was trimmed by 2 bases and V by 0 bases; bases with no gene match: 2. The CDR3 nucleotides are TGTGCCAGCAGCGTAGGGGGGGGAGCCTACGAGCAGTACTTC. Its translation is CASSVGGGAYEQYF.